This TCR beta chain appears in the sequencing data of a study of shared T cell receptors in the human thymus. This clone came up a few times. Method: immunoSEQ multiplex PCR; TCRdb's copy keeps in-frame clones and lacks some. The sample lists 700,000 to 750,000 clones, around 85% occurring once. The CDR3 length is 15 residues. V dropped 3 bases and J dropped 2 bases, with 13 bases sitting between them. Germline-derived CDR1 and CDR2 are LNHDA and SQIVND (reference sequence). In addition, the sample was reused for a study of human thymus T cells. That report notes: Serving as donors were healthy Finnish infants, each of whom was having open corrective surgery for congenital heart defects. Corrective cardiac surgery supplied the resected thymus tissue. V and J gene usage appeared biased in thymic and blood repertoires. Related studies found that unrelated individuals share highly overlapping thymic repertoires.

The gene calls are TRBV19 and TRBJ1-2; D uncertain. The sample comprised thymocytes. The clonotype originates from a girl under three years old with a congenital heart defect. DNA for the CDR3: TGTGCCAGTAGTATGTTACCCCCAGGCAACTATGGCTACACCTTC. This encodes CASSMLPPGNYGYTF.